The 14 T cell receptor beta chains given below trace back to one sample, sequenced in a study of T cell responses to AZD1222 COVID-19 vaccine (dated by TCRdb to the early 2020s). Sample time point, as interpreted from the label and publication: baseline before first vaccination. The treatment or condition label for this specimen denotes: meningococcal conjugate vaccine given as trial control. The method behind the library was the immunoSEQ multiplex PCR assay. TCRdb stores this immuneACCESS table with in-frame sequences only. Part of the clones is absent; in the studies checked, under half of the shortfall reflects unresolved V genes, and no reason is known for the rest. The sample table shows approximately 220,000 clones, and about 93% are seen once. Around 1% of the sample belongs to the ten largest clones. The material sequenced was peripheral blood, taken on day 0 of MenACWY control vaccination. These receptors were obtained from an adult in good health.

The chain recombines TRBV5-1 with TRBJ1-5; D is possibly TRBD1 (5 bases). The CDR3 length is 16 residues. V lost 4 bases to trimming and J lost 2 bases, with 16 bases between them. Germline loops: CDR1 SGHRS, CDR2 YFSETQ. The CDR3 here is CASSGTGTLGNQPQHF. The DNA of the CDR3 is TGCGCCAGCAGCGGAACAGGAACGCTGGGCAATCAGCCCCAGCATTTT.

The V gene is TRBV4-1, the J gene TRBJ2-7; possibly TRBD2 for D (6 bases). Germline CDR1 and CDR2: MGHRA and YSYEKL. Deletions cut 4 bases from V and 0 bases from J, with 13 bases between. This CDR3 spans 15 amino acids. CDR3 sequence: CASSPGTGDSYEQYF. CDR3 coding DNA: TGCGCCAGCAGCCCTGGAACGGGGGACTCCTACGAGCAGTACTTC.

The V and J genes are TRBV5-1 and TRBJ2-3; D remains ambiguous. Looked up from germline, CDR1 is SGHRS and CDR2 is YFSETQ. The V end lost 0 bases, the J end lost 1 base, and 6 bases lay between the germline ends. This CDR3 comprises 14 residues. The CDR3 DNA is TGCGCCAGCAGCTTGGGGTCCGGCACAGATACGCAGTATTTT. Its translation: CASSLGSGTDTQYF.

DNA for the CDR3: TGTGCCAGCACCTACCTCCCCGGGAATGAAGCTTTCTTT. Its translation: CASTYLPGNEAFF. V usage is TRBV6-5 and J usage is TRBJ1-1; no clear D gene. CDR1 MNHEY and CDR2 SVGAGI come from the germline V gene. CDR3 length: 13 amino acids. V was shortened by 7 bases and J by 7 bases, with 16 bases between the two germline ends.

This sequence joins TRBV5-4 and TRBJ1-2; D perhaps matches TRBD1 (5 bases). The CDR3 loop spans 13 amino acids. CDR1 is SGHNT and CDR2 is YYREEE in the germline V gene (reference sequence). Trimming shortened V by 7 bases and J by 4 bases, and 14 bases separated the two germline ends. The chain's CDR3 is CASASGGSYGYTF. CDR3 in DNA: TGTGCCAGCGCCAGCGGGGGATCCTATGGCTACACCTTC.

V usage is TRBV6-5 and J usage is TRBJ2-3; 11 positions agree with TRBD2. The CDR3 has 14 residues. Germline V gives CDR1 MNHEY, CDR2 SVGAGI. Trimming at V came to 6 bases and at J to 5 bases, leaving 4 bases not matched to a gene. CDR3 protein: CASREGLAEDTQYF. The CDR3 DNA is TGTGCCAGCAGAGAGGGACTAGCGGAAGATACGCAGTATTTT.

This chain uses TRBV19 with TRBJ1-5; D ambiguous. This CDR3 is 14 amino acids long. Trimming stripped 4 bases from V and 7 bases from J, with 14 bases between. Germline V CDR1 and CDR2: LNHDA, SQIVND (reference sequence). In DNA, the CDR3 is TGTGCCAGTAGTAGGACCCAAACGGGGCAGCCCCAGCATTTT. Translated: CASSRTQTGQPQHF.

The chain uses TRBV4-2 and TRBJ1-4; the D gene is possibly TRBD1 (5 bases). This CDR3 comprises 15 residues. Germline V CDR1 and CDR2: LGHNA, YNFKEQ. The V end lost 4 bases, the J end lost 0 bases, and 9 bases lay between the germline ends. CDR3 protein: CASSPPGPTNEKLFF. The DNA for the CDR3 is TGTGCCAGCAGCCCTCCGGGGCCAACTAATGAAAAACTGTTTTTT.

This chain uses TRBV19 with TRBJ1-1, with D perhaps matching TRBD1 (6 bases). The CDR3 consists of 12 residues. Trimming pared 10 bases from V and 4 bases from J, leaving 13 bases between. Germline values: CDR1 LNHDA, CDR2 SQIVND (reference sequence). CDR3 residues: CATSQGGTEAFF. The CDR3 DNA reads TGTGCCACCTCACAGGGAGGCACTGAAGCTTTCTTT.

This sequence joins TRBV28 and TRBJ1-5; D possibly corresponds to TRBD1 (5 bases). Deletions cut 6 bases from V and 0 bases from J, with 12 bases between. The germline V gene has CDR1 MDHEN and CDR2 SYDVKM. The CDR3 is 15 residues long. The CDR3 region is CASSPGGGSNQPQHF. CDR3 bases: TGTGCCAGCAGCCCCGGGGGGGGTAGCAATCAGCCCCAGCATTTT.

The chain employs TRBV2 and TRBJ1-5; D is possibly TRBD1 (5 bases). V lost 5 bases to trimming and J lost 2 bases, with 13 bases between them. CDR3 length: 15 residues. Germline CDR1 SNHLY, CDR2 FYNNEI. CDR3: CASSPQGLGNQPQHF. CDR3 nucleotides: TGTGCCAGCAGTCCCCAGGGATTGGGCAATCAGCCCCAGCATTTT.

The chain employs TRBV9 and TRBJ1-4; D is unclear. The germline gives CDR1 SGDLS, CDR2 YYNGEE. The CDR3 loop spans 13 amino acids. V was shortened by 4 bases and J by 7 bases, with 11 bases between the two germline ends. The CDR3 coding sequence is TGTGCCAGCAGCTCCCAGCCTGCTGAAAAACTGTTTTTT. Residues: CASSSQPAEKLFF.

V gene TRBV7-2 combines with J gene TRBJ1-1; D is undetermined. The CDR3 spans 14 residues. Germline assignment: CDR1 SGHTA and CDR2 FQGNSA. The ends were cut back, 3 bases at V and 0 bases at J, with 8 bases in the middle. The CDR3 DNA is TGTGCCAGCAGCTTCCACGGTTTGAACACTGAAGCTTTCTTT. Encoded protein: CASSFHGLNTEAFF.

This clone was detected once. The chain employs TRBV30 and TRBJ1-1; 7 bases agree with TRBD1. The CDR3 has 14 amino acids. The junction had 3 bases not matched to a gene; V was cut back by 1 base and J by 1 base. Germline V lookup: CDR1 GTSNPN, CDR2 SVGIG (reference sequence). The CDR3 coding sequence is TGTGCCTGGAGTGGACAGGGAGAGAACACTGAAGCTTTCTTT. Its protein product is CAWSGQGENTEAFF.